These 13 T cell receptor beta chains were sequenced from one sample in a study of beta chain features in type 1 diabetes (dated by TCRdb to the late 2010s). The library was prepared using the immunoSEQ multiplex PCR assay. The entire amount of isolated RNA was reverse transcribed using the High Capacity cDNA Reverse Transcription Kit, so the sequenced TCRB transcripts were expressed ones. TCRdb stores this immuneACCESS table with in-frame sequences only. Part of the clones is absent; in the studies checked, under half of the shortfall reflects unresolved V genes, and no reason is known for the rest. Within this sample are fewer than 250,000 clones, with roughly two thirds of them counted one time only. The ten largest clones take up around 0.05% of the sample. Sequencing was carried out using naive CD4+ T cells from blood. What the cell subset or site label conveys for this sample: true naive CD4+ T cells. These TCRs come from a man in his thirties or forties in good health.

The CDR3 protein is CASSTDATGWNEQFF. The CDR3 DNA reads as TGTGCCAGCAGCACGGATGCGACAGGGTGGAATGAGCAGTTCTTC. The chain carries TRBV5-6 and TRBJ2-1, with 7 nucleotides matching TRBD1. The CDR3 has 15 amino acids. The germline V gene has CDR1 SGHDT and CDR2 YYEEEE. V dropped 4 bases and J dropped 7; count of bases not matched to a gene: 11.

The chain employs TRBV30 and TRBJ1-1, with a weak D call TRBD1 (5 bases). The CDR3 extends over 17 amino acids. V was trimmed by 0 bases and J by 0 bases, leaving 17 bases between them. Germline CDR1 and CDR2: GTSNPN and SVGIG (reference sequence). For the CDR3, the DNA is TGTGCCTGGAGTGTACGTGGGACGAGGCTGATGAACACTGAAGCTTTCTTT. Protein: CAWSVRGTRLMNTEAFF. Combining the CDR3 with reference TRBV30 and TRBJ1-1 gives the whole variable domain SQTIHQWPATLVQPVGSPLSLECTVEGTSNPNLYWYRQAAGRGLQLLFYSVGIGQISSEVPQNLSASRPQDRQFILSSKKLLLSDSGFYLCAWSVRGTRLMNTEAFFGQGTRLTVV.

The CDR3 is CASSLRLESGANVLTF. The CDR3 DNA is TGTGCCAGCAGTTTAAGGTTAGAGTCTGGGGCCAACGTCCTGACTTTC. The chain couples TRBV28 to TRBJ2-6; no firm D call. Trimming took 2 bases from V and 1 from J, leaving 9 bases between them. Germline CDR1 and CDR2: MDHEN and SYDVKM. The CDR3 runs 16 residues.

There are a few counts of this clone. The chain uses TRBV5-6 and TRBJ2-7; D uncertain. This CDR3 has 14 amino acids. Germline assignment: CDR1 SGHDT and CDR2 YYEEEE. V lost 0 bases to trimming and J lost 2 bases, with 9 bases between them. The chain's CDR3 is CASSLVTATYEQYF. CDR3 DNA sequence: TGTGCCAGCAGCTTGGTTACGGCTACCTACGAGCAGTACTTC.

The V and J genes are TRBV23-1 and TRBJ1-2; TRBD1 is a possible D gene (5 bases). TRBV23-1 is an ORF, with its function uncertain. V dropped 4 bases and J dropped 7 bases, with 19 bases sitting between them. There are 15 residues in the CDR3. CDR3 loop: CASSPPPGDGPGYTF. The DNA of the CDR3 is TGCGCCAGCAGTCCCCCTCCGGGGGATGGGCCTGGCTACACCTTC.

This rearrangement joins TRBV30 to TRBJ1-5; D call uncertain. CDR3 length: 12 residues. V was clipped by 2 bases and J by 2 bases, with 4 bases between them. CDR1 is GTSNPN and CDR2 is SVGIG in the germline V gene (reference sequence). The DNA for the CDR3 is TGTGCCTGGAGTATTGGCAATCAGCCCCAGCATTTT. It encodes CAWSIGNQPQHF.

The rearrangement joins TRBV5-6 to TRBJ2-2; TRBD1 matches 7 bases. This CDR3 region has 16 residues. CDR1 and CDR2 from the germline V gene are SGHDT and YYEEEE. The V and J ends lost 4 bases and 4 bases, in that order; junction bases with no gene match: 10. CDR3 loop: CASSPLGQGVTGELFF. The CDR3 DNA is TGTGCCAGCAGCCCGTTAGGCCAGGGGGTCACCGGGGAGCTGTTTTTT.

V gene TRBV6-5 combines with J gene TRBJ2-1; D gene ambiguous. Germline-derived CDR1 and CDR2 are MNHEY and SVGAGI. The V end lost 0 bases, the J end lost 7 bases, and 1 base lay between the germline ends. The CDR3 has 11 residues. For the CDR3, the DNA is TGTGCCAGCAGTTACTCGAATGAGCAGTTCTTC. As protein: CASSYSNEQFF.

The genes are TRBV2 and TRBJ1-2; unclear D gene. V was cut by 5 bases and J by 7 bases, with 11 bases left in between. The CDR3 runs 12 residues. Germline values: CDR1 SNHLY, CDR2 FYNNEI. The CDR3 DNA reads as TGTGCCAGCAGTATAGTCGGCGCTGGCTACACCTTC. It translates to CASSIVGAGYTF.

The DNA of the CDR3 is TGTGCCAGCAGTGAATTTCGGTGGGGACAAGGGACAGATACGCAGTATTTT. Encoded protein: CASSEFRWGQGTDTQYF. This sequence joins TRBV25-1 and TRBJ2-3, with D possibly being TRBD1 (6 bases). The CDR3 length is 17 residues. CDR1 MGHDK and CDR2 SYGVNS come from the germline V gene. Trimming took off 1 base at V and 3 bases at J, with 17 bases between the two ends. Looking up the rest from reference TRBV25-1 and TRBJ2-3 gives the full variable domain: EADIYQTPRYLVIGTGKKITLECSQTMGHDKMYWYQQDPGMELHLIHYSYGVNSTEKGDLSSESTVSRIRTEHFPLTLESARPSHTSQYLCASSEFRWGQGTDTQYFGPGTRLTVL.

This clone was recorded once. J is TRBJ2-7 and V is TRBV2; possibly TRBD1 or TRBD2 for D (6 bases each). The CDR3 sequence is 15 residues long. Per germline, CDR1 SNHLY and CDR2 FYNNEI. V was pared by 6 bases and J by 0 bases, with 15 bases between. The CDR3 is CASSAQGGSSYEQYF. CDR3 nucleotides: TGTGCCAGCAGCGCACAGGGAGGTAGCTCCTACGAGCAGTACTTC. Full variable domain (rest looked up from reference TRBV2 and TRBJ2-7): EPEVTQTPSHQVTQMGQEVILRCVPISNHLYFYWYRQILGQKVEFLVSFYNNEISEKSEIFDDQFSVERPDGSNFTLKIRSTKLEDSAMYFCASSAQGGSSYEQYFGPGTRLTVT.

The chain recombines TRBV20-1 with TRBJ1-2; D is perhaps TRBD1 (6 bases). Germline CDR1 is DFQATT and CDR2 is SNEGSKA (reference sequence). CDR3 size: 11 residues. Trimming removed 5 bases from V and 10 bases from J, with 14 bases in between. CDR3 coding DNA: TGCAGTGCTTACCTACCAGGGGTCTACACCTTC. Translated, it gives CSAYLPGVYTF.

For this clone: The sample holds other DNA sequences that translate to the same CDR3. The rearrangement links TRBV30 to TRBJ2-3; D is unclear. This CDR3 is built from 10 residues. Germline CDR1 is GTSNPN and CDR2 is SVGIG (reference sequence). V lost 3 bases to trimming and J lost 6 bases, with 4 bases between them. This CDR3 is CAWSVDTQYF. CDR3 nucleotide sequence: TGTGCCTGGAGCGTGGATACGCAGTATTTT. Combining the CDR3 with reference TRBV30 and TRBJ2-3 gives the whole variable domain SQTIHQWPATLVQPVGSPLSLECTVEGTSNPNLYWYRQAAGRGLQLLFYSVGIGQISSEVPQNLSASRPQDRQFILSSKKLLLSDSGFYLCAWSVDTQYFGPGTRLTVL.